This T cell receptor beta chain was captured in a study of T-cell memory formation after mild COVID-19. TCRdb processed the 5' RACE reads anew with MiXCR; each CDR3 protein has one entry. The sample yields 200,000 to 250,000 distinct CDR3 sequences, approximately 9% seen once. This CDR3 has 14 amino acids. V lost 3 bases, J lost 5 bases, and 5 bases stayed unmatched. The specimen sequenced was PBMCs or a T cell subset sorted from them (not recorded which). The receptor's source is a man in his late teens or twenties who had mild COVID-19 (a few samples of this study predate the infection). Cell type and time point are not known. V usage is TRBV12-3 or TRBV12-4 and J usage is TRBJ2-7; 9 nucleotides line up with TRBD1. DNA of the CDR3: TGTGCCAGCAGTTTGGGGACAGGGTCCCACGAGCAGTACTTC. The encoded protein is CASSLGTGSHEQYF.